The 17 T cell receptor beta chains below were found in one sample sequenced in a study of T cell changes during pregnancy in multiple sclerosis. The assay was immunoSEQ multiplex PCR, and TCRdb's table has in-frame clones only and misses some. Here the sample spans about 77,000 clones, approximately 90% being singletons. The sequencing here drew on peripheral blood, taken before pregnancy. Receptors originate from a female donor with multiple sclerosis, enrolled in a pregnancy study.

The J gene is TRBJ2-1, the V gene TRBV28; D not resolved. This CDR3 region has 14 residues. V lost 4 bases to trimming and J lost 0 bases, with 7 bases between them. Germline CDR1 MDHEN, CDR2 SYDVKM. The CDR3 region is CASSSRPSYNEQFF. The CDR3 DNA reads TGTGCCAGCAGTTCTAGGCCCTCCTACAATGAGCAGTTCTTC.

The genes are TRBV5-1 and TRBJ2-7; TRBD2 might be the D (7 bases). Trimming removed 2 bases from V and 4 bases from J, with 10 bases in between. CDR3 length equals 13 residues. Germline assignment: CDR1 SGHRS and CDR2 YFSETQ. CDR3 region: CASSFGGPYEQYF. CDR3 sequence (DNA): TGCGCCAGCAGCTTCGGGGGGCCTTACGAGCAGTACTTC.

The gene calls are TRBV5-6 and TRBJ2-7; a possible D gene is TRBD2 (5 bases). The germline V gene has CDR1 SGHDT and CDR2 YYEEEE. V was pared by 4 bases and J by 2 bases, with 13 bases between. This CDR3 is 14 amino acids long. The CDR3 is CASSPLAAPYEQYF. The CDR3 DNA is TGTGCCAGCAGCCCCCTAGCAGCCCCCTACGAGCAGTACTTC.

The chain carries TRBV7-9 and TRBJ2-4; D possibly corresponds to TRBD2 (5 bases). CDR1 and CDR2 from the germline V gene are SEHNR and FQNEAQ (reference sequence). This CDR3 is built from 17 residues. Trimming took off 5 bases at V and 1 base at J, with 18 bases between the two ends. CDR3: CASSRPSEAPAKNIQYF. The CDR3 DNA is TGTGCCAGCAGCCGCCCGTCGGAGGCCCCGGCCAAAAACATTCAGTACTTC.

Only one count was recorded for this clone. One end of the junction does not line up with germline, which may come from a read error. V and J are TRBV6-6 and TRBJ2-7, with TRBD1 identical over 10 bases. The CDR3 contains 14 residues. Germline V CDR1 and CDR2: MNHNY, SVGAGI (reference sequence). CDR3 sequence (DNA): TGTGCCAGCAGTTACTCGGACCTGGGACAGGGGACCGTTTTC. Amino acids: CASSYSDLGQGTVF.

The DNA of the CDR3 is TGCGCCAGCAGTGAGTCGGACTTTCTGGTCACAGATACGCAGTATTTT. Its protein product is CASSESDFLVTDTQYF. This chain links TRBV10-1 with TRBJ2-3, with D perhaps matching TRBD2 (5 bases). This CDR3 is built from 16 residues. Trimming took off 0 bases at V and 2 bases at J, with 12 bases between the two ends. The V gene's germline CDR1 is WNHNN and CDR2 SYGVQD (reference sequence).

This sequence joins TRBV5-4 and TRBJ1-1; 9 bases agree with TRBD1. The length of the CDR3 is 14 residues. Losses at the gene ends were 2 bases for V and 5 bases for J; bases not matched to a gene: 4. Germline CDR1 is SGHNT and CDR2 is YYREEE (reference sequence). CDR3 sequence reads: CASSFTGTGTEAFF. The CDR3 DNA reads TGTGCCAGCAGCTTTACCGGGACAGGGACTGAAGCTTTCTTT.

This chain connects TRBV7-6 to TRBJ1-1, with 8 bases fitting TRBD1. The trim removed 4 bases at V and 3 bases at J, leaving 1 base unmatched. This CDR3 region has 13 residues. Germline CDR1 reads SGHVS; CDR2 reads FNYEAQ. In DNA form, the CDR3 reads TGTGCCAGCAGCTCACAGGGGGACACTGAAGCTTTCTTT. Translating it yields CASSSQGDTEAFF.

V is TRBV5-6 and J is TRBJ2-3, with 9 bases matching TRBD2. CDR3 length equals 16 residues. CDR1 and CDR2 from the germline V gene are SGHDT and YYEEEE. J lost 3 bases, V lost 0 bases, and 5 bases had no gene match. The CDR3 loop is CASSLVAGAVTDTQYF. CDR3 DNA sequence: TGTGCCAGCAGCTTGGTAGCGGGGGCTGTGACAGATACGCAGTATTTT.

The chain uses TRBV7-2 and TRBJ1-5; D uncertain. The CDR3 runs to 14 residues. Trimming took off 6 bases at V and 4 bases at J, with 13 bases between the two ends. Per the germline V gene, CDR1 is SGHTA and CDR2 is FQGNSA. CDR3 in amino acids: CASSDYAINQPQHF. The CDR3, as DNA: TGTGCCAGCAGTGATTACGCGATAAATCAGCCCCAGCATTTT.

The chain employs TRBV5-4 and TRBJ1-3; D gene uncertain. V was pared by 4 bases and J by 4 bases, with 18 bases between. Per germline, CDR1 SGHNT and CDR2 YYREEE (reference sequence). The CDR3 runs 16 residues. In nucleotides, the CDR3 is TGTGCCAGCAGCCTCCTCCGGGGAACCCGGGGAAACACCATATATTTT. The encoded protein is CASSLLRGTRGNTIYF. The entire variable domain, with the rest obtained from reference TRBV5-4 and TRBJ1-3, is as follows: ETGVTQSPTHLIKTRGQQVTLRCSSQSGHNTVSWYQQALGQGPQFIFQYYREEENGRGNFPPRFSGLQFPNYSSELNVNALELDDSALYLCASSLLRGTRGNTIYFGEGSWLTVV.

This clone was seen a single time. The V call is TRBV7-9, the J call TRBJ2-7, with unresolved D. The CDR3 totals 15 residues. CDR1 and CDR2 from the germline V gene are SEHNR and FQNEAQ (reference sequence). Deletions cut 5 bases from V and 2 bases from J, with 16 bases between. The chain's CDR3 is CASSDSPAGAYEQYF. DNA for the CDR3: TGTGCCAGCAGCGATAGTCCAGCCGGAGCCTACGAGCAGTACTTC. Looking up the rest from reference TRBV7-9 and TRBJ2-7 gives the full variable domain: DTGVSQNPRHKITKRGQNVTFRCDPISEHNRLYWYRQTLGQGPEFLTYFQNEAQLEKSRLLSDRFSAERPKGSFSTLEIQRTEQGDSAMYLCASSDSPAGAYEQYFGPGTRLTVT.

The chain links TRBV10-3 to TRBJ2-3; 12 bases map to TRBD2. Looked up from germline, CDR1 is ENHRY and CDR2 is SYGVKD. V lost 3 bases, J lost 0 bases, and 7 bases stayed unmatched. The length of the CDR3 is 18 residues. The CDR3 DNA reads TGTGCCATCAGTGATGGTTCTAGCGGGGGGGGTAGCACAGATACGCAGTATTTT. This gives the protein CAISDGSSGGGSTDTQYF.

The chain has TRBV7-9 and TRBJ1-5, with TRBD1 matching over 9 bases. From germline, CDR1 is SEHNR and CDR2 FQNEAQ (reference sequence). This CDR3 comprises 16 residues. V lost 4 bases to trimming and J lost 6 bases; unmatched junction nucleotides: 10. The DNA for the CDR3 is TGTGCCAGCAGCTCGATACAGGGGGCGCGGGGTCAGCCCCAGCATTTT. It translates to CASSSIQGARGQPQHF.

V and J are TRBV6-6 and TRBJ2-1; tentative D call: TRBD2 (5 bases). Germline loops: CDR1 MNHNY, CDR2 SVGAGI (reference sequence). Trimming left V 0 bases short and J 4 bases short, with 7 bases between. This CDR3 has 14 amino acids. The CDR3 protein is CASSYSRVYNEQFF. The DNA for the CDR3 is TGTGCCAGCAGTTACTCGAGGGTATACAATGAGCAGTTCTTC.

The gene calls are TRBV5-1 and TRBJ2-7; maybe TRBD2 (6 bases). V lost 0 bases, J lost 5 bases, and 12 bases lay in between. This CDR3 spans 14 amino acids. The germline CDR1 and CDR2 sequences are SGHRS and YFSETQ. The CDR3 loop is CASSLGGDLHEQYF. The CDR3 nucleotides are TGCGCCAGCAGCTTGGGCGGGGACTTACACGAGCAGTACTTC.

The V gene is TRBV4-3, the J gene TRBJ2-3; 10 bases fit TRBD1. CDR3 length: 17 residues. Germline values: CDR1 LGHNA, CDR2 YSLEER. The junction had 3 bases not matched to a gene; V was cut back by 0 bases and J by 0 bases. CDR3 sequence reads: CASSQDRTGGSTDTQYF. CDR3 nucleotide sequence: TGCGCCAGCAGCCAAGATCGGACAGGGGGAAGCACAGATACGCAGTATTTT.